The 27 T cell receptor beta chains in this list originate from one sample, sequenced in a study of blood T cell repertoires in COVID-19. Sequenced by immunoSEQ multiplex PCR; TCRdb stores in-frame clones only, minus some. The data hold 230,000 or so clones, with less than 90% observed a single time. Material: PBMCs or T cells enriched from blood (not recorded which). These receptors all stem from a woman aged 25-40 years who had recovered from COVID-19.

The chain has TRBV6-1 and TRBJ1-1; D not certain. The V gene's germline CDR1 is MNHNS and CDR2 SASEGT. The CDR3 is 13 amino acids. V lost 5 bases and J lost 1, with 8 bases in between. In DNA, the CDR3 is TGTGCCAGCAGTTTCACAACGAACACTGAAGCTTTCTTT. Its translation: CASSFTTNTEAFF.

The CDR3 spells CASSAVDNEQFF. The DNA for the CDR3 is TGTGCCAGCAGCGCAGTCGACAATGAGCAGTTCTTC. The rearrangement links TRBV9 to TRBJ2-1; D unresolved. This CDR3 has 12 amino acids. CDR1 and CDR2 (germline): SGDLS, YYNGEE. Trimming removed 3 bases from V and 5 bases from J, with 6 bases in between. The full variable domain, with the rest looked up from reference TRBV9 and TRBJ2-1, is DSGVTQTPKHLITATGQRVTLRCSPRSGDLSVYWYQQSLDQGLQFLIQYYNGEERAKGNILERFSAQQFPDLHSELNLSSLELGDSALYFCASSAVDNEQFFGPGTRLTVL.

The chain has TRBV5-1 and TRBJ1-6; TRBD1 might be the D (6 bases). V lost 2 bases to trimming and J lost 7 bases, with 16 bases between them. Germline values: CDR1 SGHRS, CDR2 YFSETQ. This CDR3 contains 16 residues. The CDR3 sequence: CASSLEGRGPNSPLHF. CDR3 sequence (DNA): TGCGCCAGCAGCTTAGAAGGCAGGGGCCCCAATTCACCCCTCCACTTT.

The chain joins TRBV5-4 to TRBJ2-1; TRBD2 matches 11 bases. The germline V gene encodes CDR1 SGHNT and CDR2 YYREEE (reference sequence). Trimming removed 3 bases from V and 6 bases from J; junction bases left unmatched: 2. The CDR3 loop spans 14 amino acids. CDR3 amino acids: CASSYSGGANEQFF. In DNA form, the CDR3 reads TGTGCCAGCAGCTATAGCGGGGGGGCCAATGAGCAGTTCTTC.

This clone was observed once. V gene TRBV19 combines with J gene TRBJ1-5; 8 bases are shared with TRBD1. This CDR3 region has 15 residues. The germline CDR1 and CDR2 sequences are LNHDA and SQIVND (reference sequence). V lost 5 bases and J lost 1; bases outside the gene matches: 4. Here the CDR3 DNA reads TGTGCCAGTAGTTCGTGGGACAGGAGCAATCAGCCCCAGCATTTT. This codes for CASSSWDRSNQPQHF. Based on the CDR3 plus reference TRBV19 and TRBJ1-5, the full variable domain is DGGITQSPKYLFRKEGQNVTLSCEQNLNHDAMYWYRQDPGQGLRLIYYSQIVNDFQKGDIAEGYSVSREKKESFPLTVTSAQKNPTAFYLCASSSWDRSNQPQHFGDGTRLSIL.

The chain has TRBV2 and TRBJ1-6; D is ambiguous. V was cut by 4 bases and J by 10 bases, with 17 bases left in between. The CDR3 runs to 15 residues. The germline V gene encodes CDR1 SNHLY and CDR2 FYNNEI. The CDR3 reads CASSGSPPGNSPLHF. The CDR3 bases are TGTGCCAGCAGTGGGTCACCTCCCGGGAACTCACCCCTCCACTTT.

The CDR3 here is CASSLYDGEMNTEAFF. In DNA form, the CDR3 reads TGTGCCAGCAGCTTATACGACGGGGAAATGAACACTGAAGCTTTCTTT. V gene TRBV7-6 combines with J gene TRBJ1-1, with D uncertain. The ends were cut back, 2 bases at V and 0 bases at J, with 13 bases in the middle. This CDR3 has 16 residues. Per germline, CDR1 SGHVS and CDR2 FNYEAQ.

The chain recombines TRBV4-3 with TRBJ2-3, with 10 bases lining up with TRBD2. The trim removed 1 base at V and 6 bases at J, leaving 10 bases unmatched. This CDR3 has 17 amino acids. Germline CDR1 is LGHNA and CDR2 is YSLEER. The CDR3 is CASSQVPAGGLGDTQYF. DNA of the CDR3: TGCGCCAGCAGCCAAGTCCCAGCGGGGGGGCTAGGGGATACGCAGTATTTT.

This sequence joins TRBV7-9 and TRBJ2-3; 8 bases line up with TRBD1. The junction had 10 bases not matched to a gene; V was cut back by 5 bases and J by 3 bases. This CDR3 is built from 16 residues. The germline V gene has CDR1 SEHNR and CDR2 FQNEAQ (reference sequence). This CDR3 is CASSRLTGERTDTQYF. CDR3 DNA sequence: TGTGCCAGCAGCAGGTTGACAGGGGAACGAACAGATACGCAGTATTTT. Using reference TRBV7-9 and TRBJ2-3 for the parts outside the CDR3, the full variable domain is DTGVSQNPRHKITKRGQNVTFRCDPISEHNRLYWYRQTLGQGPEFLTYFQNEAQLEKSRLLSDRFSAERPKGSFSTLEIQRTEQGDSAMYLCASSRLTGERTDTQYFGPGTRLTVL.

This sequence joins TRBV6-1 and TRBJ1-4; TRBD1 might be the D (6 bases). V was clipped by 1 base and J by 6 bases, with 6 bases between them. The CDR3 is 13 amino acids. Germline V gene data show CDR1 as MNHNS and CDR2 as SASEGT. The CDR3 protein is CASSEGGHEKLFF. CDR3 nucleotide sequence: TGTGCCAGCAGTGAAGGGGGGCATGAAAAACTGTTTTTT.

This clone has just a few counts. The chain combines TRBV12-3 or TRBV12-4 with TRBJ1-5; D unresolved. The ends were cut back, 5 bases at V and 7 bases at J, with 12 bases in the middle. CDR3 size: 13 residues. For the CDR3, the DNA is TGTGCCAGCAGTCCCGAGGGAGGGCAGCCCCAGCATTTT. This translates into CASSPEGGQPQHF.

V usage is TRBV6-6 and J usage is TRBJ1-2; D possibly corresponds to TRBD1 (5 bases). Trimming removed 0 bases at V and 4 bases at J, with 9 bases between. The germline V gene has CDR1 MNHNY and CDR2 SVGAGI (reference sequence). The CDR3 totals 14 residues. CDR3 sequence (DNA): TGTGCCAGCAGTTACTCCGAACAGGTCTATGGCTACACCTTC. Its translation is CASSYSEQVYGYTF.

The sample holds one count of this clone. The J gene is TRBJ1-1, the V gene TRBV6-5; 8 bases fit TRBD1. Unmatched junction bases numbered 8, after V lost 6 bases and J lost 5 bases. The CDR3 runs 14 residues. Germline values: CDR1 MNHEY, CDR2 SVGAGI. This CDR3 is CASSFSTGVTEAFF. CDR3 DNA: TGTGCCAGCAGCTTCTCGACAGGGGTAACTGAAGCTTTCTTT.

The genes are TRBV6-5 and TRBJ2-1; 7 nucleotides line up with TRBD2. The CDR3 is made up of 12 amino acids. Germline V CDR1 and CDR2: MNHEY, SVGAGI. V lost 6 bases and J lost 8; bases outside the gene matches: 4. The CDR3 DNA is TGTGCCAGCAGGCAAGCGGGGCATGAGCAGTTCTTC. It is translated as CASRQAGHEQFF.

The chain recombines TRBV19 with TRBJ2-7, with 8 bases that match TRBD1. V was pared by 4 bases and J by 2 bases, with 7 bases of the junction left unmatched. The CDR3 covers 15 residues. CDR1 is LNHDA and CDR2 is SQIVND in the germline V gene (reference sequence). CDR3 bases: TGTGCCAGTAGTACGTCAGGGGGCTATCCCTACGAGCAGTACTTC. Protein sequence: CASSTSGGYPYEQYF.

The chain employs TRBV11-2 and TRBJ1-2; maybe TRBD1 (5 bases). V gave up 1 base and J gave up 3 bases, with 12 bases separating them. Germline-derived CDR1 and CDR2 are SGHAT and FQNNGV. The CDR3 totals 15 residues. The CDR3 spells CASSLGRGFDYGYTF. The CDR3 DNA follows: TGTGCCAGCAGCTTAGGGCGGGGGTTTGACTATGGCTACACCTTC.

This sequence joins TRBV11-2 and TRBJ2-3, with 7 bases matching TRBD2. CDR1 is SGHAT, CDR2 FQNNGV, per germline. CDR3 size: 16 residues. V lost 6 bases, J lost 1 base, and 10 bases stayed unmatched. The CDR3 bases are TGTGCCAGCAGTCTCTCGGGGGACTACGGCACAGATACGCAGTATTTT. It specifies CASSLSGDYGTDTQYF. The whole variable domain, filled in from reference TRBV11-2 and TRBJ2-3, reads EAGVAQSPRYKIIEKRQSVAFWCNPISGHATLYWYQQILGQGPKLLIQFQNNGVVDDSQLPKDRFSAERLKGVDSTLKIQPAKLEDSAVYLCASSLSGDYGTDTQYFGPGTRLTVL.

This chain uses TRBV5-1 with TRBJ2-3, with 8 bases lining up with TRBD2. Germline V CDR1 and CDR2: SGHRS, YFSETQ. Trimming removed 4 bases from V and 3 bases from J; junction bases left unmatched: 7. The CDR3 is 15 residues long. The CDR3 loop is CASSTTSVMTDTQYF. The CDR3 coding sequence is TGCGCCAGCAGCACGACTAGCGTCATGACAGATACGCAGTATTTT. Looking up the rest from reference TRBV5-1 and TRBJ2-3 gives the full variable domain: KAGVTQTPRYLIKTRGQQVTLSCSPISGHRSVSWYQQTPGQGLQFLFEYFSETQRNKGNFPGRFSGRQFSNSRSEMNVSTLELGDSALYLCASSTTSVMTDTQYFGPGTRLTVL.

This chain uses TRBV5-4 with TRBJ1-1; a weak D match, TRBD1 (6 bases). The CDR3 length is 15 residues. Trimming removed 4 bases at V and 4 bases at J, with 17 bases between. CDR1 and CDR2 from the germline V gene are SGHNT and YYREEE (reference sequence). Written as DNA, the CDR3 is TGTGCCAGCAGCCTACAGGGATCAGGAGGCACTGAAGCTTTCTTT. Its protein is CASSLQGSGGTEAFF.

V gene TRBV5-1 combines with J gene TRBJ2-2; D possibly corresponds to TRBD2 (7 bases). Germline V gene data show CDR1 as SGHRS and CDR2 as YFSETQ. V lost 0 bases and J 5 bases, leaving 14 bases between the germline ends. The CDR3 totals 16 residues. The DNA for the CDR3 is TGCGCCAGCAGCTTGGCGGGGGGCGCCGGGACCGGGGAGCTGTTTTTT. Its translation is CASSLAGGAGTGELFF.

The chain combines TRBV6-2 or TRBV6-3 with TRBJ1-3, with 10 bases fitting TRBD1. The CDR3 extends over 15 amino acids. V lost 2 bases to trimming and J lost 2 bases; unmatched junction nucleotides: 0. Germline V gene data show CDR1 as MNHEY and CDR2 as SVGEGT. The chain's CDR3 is CASSYDRGPGNTIYF. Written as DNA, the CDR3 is TGTGCCAGCAGTTACGACAGGGGGCCTGGAAACACCATATATTTT.

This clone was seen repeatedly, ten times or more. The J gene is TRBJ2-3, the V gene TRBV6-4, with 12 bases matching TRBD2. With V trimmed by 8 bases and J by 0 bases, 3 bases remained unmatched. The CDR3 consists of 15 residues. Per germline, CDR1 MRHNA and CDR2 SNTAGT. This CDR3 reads CASATSGGSTDTQYF. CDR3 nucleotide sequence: TGTGCCAGCGCAACTAGCGGGGGGAGCACAGATACGCAGTATTTT.

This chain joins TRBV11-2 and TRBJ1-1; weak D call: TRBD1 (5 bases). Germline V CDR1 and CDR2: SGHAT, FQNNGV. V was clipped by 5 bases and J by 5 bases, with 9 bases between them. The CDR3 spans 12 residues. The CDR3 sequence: CASSRGETEAFF. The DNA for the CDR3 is TGTGCCAGCAGCCGGGGGGAAACTGAAGCTTTCTTT. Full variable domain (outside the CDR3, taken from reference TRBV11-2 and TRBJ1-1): EAGVAQSPRYKIIEKRQSVAFWCNPISGHATLYWYQQILGQGPKLLIQFQNNGVVDDSQLPKDRFSAERLKGVDSTLKIQPAKLEDSAVYLCASSRGETEAFFGQGTRLTVV.

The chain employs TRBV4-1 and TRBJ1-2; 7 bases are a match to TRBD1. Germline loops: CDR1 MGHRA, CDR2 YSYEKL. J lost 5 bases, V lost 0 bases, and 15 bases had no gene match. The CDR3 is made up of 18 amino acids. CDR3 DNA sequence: TGCGCCAGCAGCCAAGATGCTAGCCGAGACAGGGAGCGGTATGGCTACACCTTC. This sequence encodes CASSQDASRDRERYGYTF.

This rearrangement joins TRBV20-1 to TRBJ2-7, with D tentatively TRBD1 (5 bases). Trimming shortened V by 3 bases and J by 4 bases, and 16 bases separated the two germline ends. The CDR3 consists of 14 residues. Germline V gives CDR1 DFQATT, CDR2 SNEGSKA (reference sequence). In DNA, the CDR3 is TGCAGTGCTAGTGGGGCCCCGACCCTTTACGAGCAGTACTTC. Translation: CSASGAPTLYEQYF.

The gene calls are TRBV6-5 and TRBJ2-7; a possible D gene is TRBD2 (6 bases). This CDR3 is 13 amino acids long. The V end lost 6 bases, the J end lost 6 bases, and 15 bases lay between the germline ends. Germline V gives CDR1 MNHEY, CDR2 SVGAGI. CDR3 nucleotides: TGTGCCAGCAGGACTACCGGGGGACTCGAGCAGTACTTC. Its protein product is CASRTTGGLEQYF.

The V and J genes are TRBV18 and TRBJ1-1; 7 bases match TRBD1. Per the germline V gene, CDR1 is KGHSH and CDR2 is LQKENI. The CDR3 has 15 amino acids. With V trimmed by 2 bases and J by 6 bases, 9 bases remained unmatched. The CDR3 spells CASSPGTVTGSEAFF. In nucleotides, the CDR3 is TGTGCCAGCTCACCAGGGACCGTGACAGGGTCTGAAGCTTTCTTT. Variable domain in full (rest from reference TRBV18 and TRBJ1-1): NAGVMQNPRHLVRRRGQEARLRCSPMKGHSHVYWYRQLPEEGLKFMVYLQKENIIDESGMPKERFSAEFPKEGPSILRIQQVVRGDSAAYFCASSPGTVTGSEAFFGQGTRLTVV.